This T cell receptor (beta chain) was found in a study of T-cell reconstitution after alpha-beta-depleted transplantation in children (dated by TCRdb to 2016 to 2017). Background on the whole study: Using TCR repertoire profiling, the study quantitatively followed how T-cell immune reconstitution unfolded in children after TCRalphabeta/CD19-depleted allogeneic hematopoietic cell transplantation.

The paper as a whole reports these results and caveats: The apparently early alphabetaT-cell count recovery about two months after transplant was reportedly dependent on only several hundred rapidly expanded clones derived from non-depleted graft cells. In some patients, the high TCRbeta diversity seen at day 60 was put down to recipient T cells and intrathymic progenitors that had survived conditioning. Over subsequent months, a decline in hyperexpanded clone frequencies was noted, and after one year, T-cell counts and TCRbeta diversity were mostly ascribed to newly produced T cells.

The sample's treatment or condition label, in plain terms: allogeneic hematopoietic cell transplantation with graft depleted of TCRalphabeta T cells and CD19 B cells. The children who served as transplant recipients had been given grafts of TCRalphabeta/CD19-depleted allogeneic hematopoietic cells. The method was PCR. Reads for this sample came from an Illumina HiSeq 2500. To normalize quantification of the TCRbeta repertoire, the TCR libraries were built with molecular barcoding that relied on unique molecular identifiers. The public reads were quality trimmed at Q25 with fastp and then assembled into clones with MiXCR by TCRdb, keeping productive beta chains. Each CDR3 protein appears once, grouped with its most common genes and DNA. The sample table records 700,000 to 950,000 distinct CDR3 sequences; roughly 15% of these occur just once. The ten largest clonotypes hold approximately 5% of the sample.

This clonotype was detected ten times or more. The antigen it recognizes is unknown. No much larger clone exists at a distance of one base, and base qualities are not known. This sequence was found in a male patient younger than 18 who had a stem cell transplant for acute lymphoblastic leukemia, so the T cells may come from the graft donor. The source material was PBMCs, mostly from graft donor cells, sampled 360 days after TCRalphabeta/CD19-depleted stem cell transplant.

The CDR3: CATSDPGRYNEQFF. The bases read TGTGCCACCAGTGATCCGGGACGATACAATGAGCAGTTCTTC. The chain uses TRBV24-1 and TRBJ2-1; the D region may be TRBD1 or TRBD2, each matching 5 bases equally. The CDR3 contains 14 residues, cysteine and phenylalanine counted. Of the read, only the CDR3 DNA is kept; its 42 bases are in frame from base 1. At the junction V is shortened by 3 bases and J by 4 bases, with 9 bases in between. The germline V gene specifies KGHDR as CDR1 and SFDVKD as CDR2.